Presented here are 23 T cell receptor beta chains from one specimen sequenced in a study of cytomegalovirus exposure and HLA in healthy donors. The PCR ran on 60 Vbeta and 13 Jbeta primers. Profiled with immunoSEQ multiplex PCR; TCRdb holds only in-frame clones, not every one. The sample yields some 130,000 clones, 79% seen once. Sample: PBMCs. The receptors were gathered from a man aged 18 to 30 in good health and CMV-seronegative.

This clone appeared once. The V and J genes are TRBV7-9 and TRBJ2-7; 7 bases agree with TRBD2. CDR3 length: 14 amino acids. CDR1 SEHNR and CDR2 FQNEAQ come from the germline V gene (reference sequence). V dropped 6 bases and J dropped 2; count of bases not matched to a gene: 7. This chain's CDR3 is CASRRRDYPYEQYV. The CDR3 DNA reads TGTGCCAGCAGAAGAAGGGACTATCCCTACGAGCAGTACGTC.

The chain has TRBV30 and TRBJ2-6, with D possibly matching TRBD2 (6 bases). This CDR3 contains 16 residues. The germline CDR1 and CDR2 sequences are GTSNPN and SVGIG (reference sequence). V gave up 0 bases and J gave up 1 base, with 10 bases separating them. The CDR3 spells CAWSVLGGSGANVLTF. As DNA, the CDR3 is TGTGCCTGGAGTGTACTCGGAGGGTCTGGGGCCAACGTCCTGACTTTC.

Concerning this clone: A read error may account for a junction end that differs from germline. The chain links TRBV18 to TRBJ2-1; 14 bases match TRBD2. The V gene's germline CDR1 is KGHSH and CDR2 LQKENI. The CDR3 consists of 13 residues. CDR3 loop: CASSAGLAGEPFF. CDR3 bases: TGTGCCAGCTCGGCGGGACTAGCGGGAGAGCCGTTCTTC.

Only one count was recorded for this clone. The CDR3 DNA reads as TGTGCCAGCCAAATACAGGGATCTGGAAACACCATATATTTT. The encoded protein is CASQIQGSGNTIYF. This rearrangement joins TRBV7-9 to TRBJ1-3; a possible D gene is TRBD1 (6 bases). This CDR3 has 14 amino acids. Trimming shortened V by 8 bases and J by 1 base, and 12 bases separated the two germline ends. Germline V gene data show CDR1 as SEHNR and CDR2 as FQNEAQ (reference sequence). Full variable domain (rest looked up from reference TRBV7-9 and TRBJ1-3): DTGVSQNPRHKITKRGQNVTFRCDPISEHNRLYWYRQTLGQGPEFLTYFQNEAQLEKSRLLSDRFSAERPKGSFSTLEIQRTEQGDSAMYLCASQIQGSGNTIYFGEGSWLTVV.

This sequence joins TRBV6-1 and TRBJ1-3, with D tentatively TRBD1 (5 bases). V lost 5 bases, J lost 2 bases, and 13 bases lay in between. From germline, CDR1 is MNHNS and CDR2 SASEGT. The CDR3 spans 15 residues. CDR3 region: CASSTPGGTGNTIYF. The CDR3 nucleotides read TGTGCCAGCAGTACCCCTGGGGGGACTGGAAACACCATATATTTT.

This clone was seen a handful of times. This sequence joins TRBV28 and TRBJ1-2, with a weak D call TRBD1 (6 bases). The CDR3 covers 17 residues. The V end lost 5 bases, the J end lost 7 bases, and 26 bases lay between the germline ends. Germline values: CDR1 MDHEN, CDR2 SYDVKM. The CDR3 coding sequence is TGTGCCAGCAGTCCTGGAGGTTGGGTCAGGGGAAATTTTGGCTACACCTTC. Amino acid sequence: CASSPGGWVRGNFGYTF.

The chain joins TRBV11-2 to TRBJ2-1, with D possibly being TRBD1 (5 bases). Germline assignment: CDR1 SGHAT and CDR2 FQNNGV. The V end was cut by 5 bases, the J end by 10 bases, with 9 bases between. This CDR3 region has 11 residues. CDR3: CASSRQGEQFF. Here the CDR3 DNA reads TGTGCCAGCAGCCGTCAGGGCGAGCAGTTCTTC. Supplemented by reference TRBV11-2 and TRBJ2-1, the full variable domain reads EAGVAQSPRYKIIEKRQSVAFWCNPISGHATLYWYQQILGQGPKLLIQFQNNGVVDDSQLPKDRFSAERLKGVDSTLKIQPAKLEDSAVYLCASSRQGEQFFGPGTRLTVL.

The J gene is TRBJ2-7, the V gene TRBV4-2; 9 bases are shared with TRBD1. Germline CDR1 LGHNA, CDR2 YNFKEQ. V dropped 2 bases and J dropped 4; count of bases not matched to a gene: 6. CDR3 size: 15 residues. CDR3 region: CASSQHTGGGYEQYF. DNA for the CDR3: TGTGCCAGCAGCCAACACACAGGGGGCGGATACGAGCAGTACTTC.

The CDR3 sequence is CASSFAGGQAFF. CDR3 coding DNA: TGTGCCAGCAGTTTTGCAGGGGGGCAAGCTTTCTTT. V and J are TRBV27 and TRBJ1-1; 7 bases are a match to TRBD1. Per germline, CDR1 MNHEY and CDR2 SMNVEV (reference sequence). Losses at the gene ends were 3 bases for V and 9 bases for J; bases not matched to a gene: 4. CDR3 length equals 12 residues.

V and J are TRBV5-1 and TRBJ2-1; D is possibly TRBD2 (6 bases). The V end lost 3 bases, the J end lost 3 bases, and 7 bases lay between the germline ends. In germline, CDR1 is SGHRS, CDR2 YFSETQ. This CDR3 has 13 residues. This CDR3 is CASSSGGYNEQFF. The CDR3 DNA follows: TGCGCCAGCAGCTCCGGGGGCTACAATGAGCAGTTCTTC.

The V and J genes are TRBV7-3 and TRBJ2-1; 13 bases map to TRBD2. The length of the CDR3 is 15 residues. The J segment lost 7 bases and the V segment lost 1 base, leaving 1 base of the junction unmatched. The germline V gene has CDR1 SGHTA and CDR2 FQGTGA. CDR3 sequence reads: CASSLMTSGRNEQFF. The CDR3 bases are TGTGCCAGCAGCTTAATGACTAGCGGGAGGAATGAGCAGTTCTTC.

A word on this clone: Other nucleotide sequences from this sample produce the same CDR3. V and J are TRBV18 and TRBJ1-1, with a tentative D call TRBD1 (6 bases). Trimming removed 4 bases at V and 0 bases at J, with 9 bases between. Germline loops: CDR1 KGHSH, CDR2 LQKENI. This CDR3 spans 14 amino acids. In DNA form, the CDR3 reads TGTGCCAGCTCACGCGACAGGTTGAACACTGAAGCTTTCTTT. Amino acid sequence: CASSRDRLNTEAFF. The full variable domain, in which reference TRBV18 and TRBJ1-1 provide the parts outside the CDR3, is NAGVMQNPRHLVRRRGQEARLRCSPMKGHSHVYWYRQLPEEGLKFMVYLQKENIIDESGMPKERFSAEFPKEGPSILRIQQVVRGDSAAYFCASSRDRLNTEAFFGQGTRLTVV.

This rearrangement joins TRBV9 to TRBJ2-1; 12 nucleotides line up with TRBD2. The V segment lost 4 bases and the J segment 4 bases; nucleotides outside the gene matches: 9. This CDR3 comprises 17 residues. The germline V gene encodes CDR1 SGDLS and CDR2 YYNGEE. The CDR3 coding sequence is TGTGCCAGCAGCAACAATAGGACTAGCGGGGTATACAATGAGCAGTTCTTC. It encodes CASSNNRTSGVYNEQFF.

This chain joins TRBV6-1 and TRBJ2-1, with TRBD2 matching over 10 bases. CDR3 length equals 15 residues. Germline V CDR1 and CDR2: MNHNS, SASEGT. The V gene end was trimmed by 5 bases and the J gene end by 4 bases; junction bases not matched to a gene: 5. DNA of the CDR3: TGTGCCAGCAGTCGGACTAGCGGAGGATACAATGAGCAGTTCTTC. This codes for CASSRTSGGYNEQFF.

The V gene is TRBV27, the J gene TRBJ2-1; possible D gene TRBD2, 5 bases. With 6 bases removed from V and 0 bases from J, the gap between germline ends came to 15 bases. Germline CDR1 MNHEY, CDR2 SMNVEV (reference sequence). The CDR3 is 16 amino acids. The chain's CDR3 is CASRATTGSSYNEQFF. In DNA, the CDR3 is TGTGCCAGCAGGGCCACAACGGGAAGCTCCTACAATGAGCAGTTCTTC.

This rearrangement joins TRBV10-3 to TRBJ2-1; TRBD2 agrees at 15 bases. The trim removed 3 bases at V and 6 bases at J, leaving 6 bases unmatched. The CDR3 extends over 17 amino acids. Germline V CDR1 and CDR2: ENHRY, SYGVKD. This CDR3 reads CAISDPGTSGRLNEQFF. The CDR3 region has the DNA TGTGCCATCAGTGACCCCGGGACTAGCGGGAGGCTCAATGAGCAGTTCTTC.

The CDR3 is CSGSQENTGELFF. CDR3 in DNA: TGCAGCGGCTCGCAGGAGAACACCGGGGAGCTGTTTTTT. The chain recombines TRBV29-1 with TRBJ2-2; no clear D gene. Germline V lookup: CDR1 SQVTM, CDR2 ANQGSEA. V was shortened by 7 bases and J by 1 base, with 10 bases between the two germline ends. The CDR3 extends over 13 amino acids.

The CDR3 DNA reads TGTGCCAGTTCTAGAGCTAGCTCCTATAATTCACCCCTCCACTTT. It specifies CASSRASSYNSPLHF. The J gene is TRBJ1-6, the V gene TRBV19; no definite D call. Germline CDR1 and CDR2: LNHDA and SQIVND (reference sequence). The CDR3 runs 15 residues. V lost 8 bases to trimming and J lost 0 bases, with 11 bases between them.

The chain employs TRBV7-2 and TRBJ1-5, with D perhaps TRBD1 (6 bases). V was pared by 3 bases and J by 2 bases, with 17 bases between. CDR1 is SGHTA, CDR2 FQGNSA, per germline. The CDR3 spans 17 residues. The CDR3 nucleotides are TGTGCCAGCAGCTTCGTATCGGGGGGCCAGGGCAATCAGCCCCAGCATTTT. It codes for CASSFVSGGQGNQPQHF.

This clone was recorded only once. This sequence joins TRBV15 and TRBJ1-2; D unresolved. This CDR3 has 16 residues. The ends were cut back, 0 bases at V and 4 bases at J, with 15 bases in the middle. Germline assignment: CDR1 LNHNV and CDR2 YYDKDF (reference sequence). This CDR3 reads CATSRDTVGLAYGYTF. The CDR3 DNA sequence: TGTGCCACCAGCAGAGATACTGTCGGACTGGCCTATGGCTACACCTTC.

In DNA form, the CDR3 reads TGTGCCAGCAGCGTAGTTCCGCTAGCGGGAGATACGCAGTATTTT. Its translation is CASSVVPLAGDTQYF. The genes are TRBV9 and TRBJ2-3; TRBD2 agrees at 8 bases. The V segment lost 0 bases and the J segment 5 bases; nucleotides outside the gene matches: 5. Germline values: CDR1 SGDLS, CDR2 YYNGEE. CDR3 length: 15 amino acids.

The chain has TRBV6-5 and TRBJ1-2, with D tentatively TRBD1 (5 bases). V gave up 5 bases and J gave up 8 bases, with 12 bases separating them. Per the germline V gene, CDR1 is MNHEY and CDR2 is SVGAGI. The CDR3 is 12 residues long. The CDR3: CASSAAWGGYTF. As DNA, the CDR3 is TGTGCCAGCAGTGCTGCCTGGGGCGGCTACACCTTC.

The chain is built from TRBV28 and TRBJ1-2; 8 nucleotides match TRBD1. Germline CDR1 MDHEN, CDR2 SYDVKM. J gave up 6 bases and V 5 bases, and 11 bases lay outside the gene matches. There are 15 residues in the CDR3. CDR3 region: CASSRLGQGGHGYTF. The CDR3 nucleotides are TGTGCCAGCAGTCGCCTTGGACAGGGCGGTCATGGCTACACCTTC.